One T cell receptor beta chain is described in this entry. Its antigen remains unknown. The sample originates from a study of cytomegalovirus exposure and HLA in healthy donors. Use of 60 Vbeta and 13 Jbeta primers characterized the PCR. The table came from immunoSEQ multiplex PCR; TCRdb's copy has only in-frame clones and leaves some out. The repertoire holds roughly 62,000 clones, more than 70% seen once, with 4.5% to 6% in the top ten. The V gene end was trimmed by 3 bases and the J gene end by 4 bases; junction bases not matched to a gene: 6. The length of the CDR3 is 15 residues. Per germline, CDR1 MDHEN and CDR2 SYDVKM. Study-level points and caveats: It was 164 TCR beta chains that were listed as cytomegalovirus-associated. A later analysis showed that HLA-associated TCR beta chains had undergone more clonal expansion than equally common others. Excluded: some indistinguishable V segments such as TRBV6-2 and TRBV6-3. As a later analysis showed, a missense DCLRE1C variant was linked to trimming of TCR beta V- and J-genes.

The sample taken for sequencing was PBMCs. The source of this sequence is a woman aged 25 to 39 in good health and CMV-seronegative. The rearrangement uses TRBV28 and TRBJ2-7, with TRBD1 matching 10 bases. The CDR3 loop is CASSFRDRGSYEQYF. In DNA, the CDR3 is TGTGCCAGCAGTTTCCGGGACAGGGGTTCTTACGAGCAGTACTTC.